The 26 T cell receptor beta chains listed next were all sequenced from one sample in a study of T-cell reconstitution after alpha-beta-depleted transplantation in children. Unique molecular identifiers were incorporated into the prepared TCRbeta library. MiXCR was run by TCRdb on the PCR reads, yielding one entry per CDR3 protein. The sample lists about 32,000 distinct CDR3 sequences, under 7.5% occurring once. Overall study findings and caveats: Where alpha-beta T cells came from about two months after transplant was reportedly several hundred expanded graft clones.

These TCRs' antigens remain unknown. This material consisted of peripheral blood, taken 60 days after TCRalphabeta/CD19-depleted stem cell transplant. Every receptor here comes from a child under two years old who had a stem cell transplant for acute myeloid leukemia, so the T cells may come from the graft donor.

Only one count was recorded for this clonotype. CDR3 sequence (DNA): TGCAGTGGGGGCCAGGAAAAGGGCTTCAGAGGCACGCAGTATTTT. Its translation: CSGGQEKGFRGTQYF. The chain couples TRBV20-1 to TRBJ2-3, with TRBD1 as a possible D gene (5 bases). Looked up from germline, CDR1 is DFQATT and CDR2 is SNEGSKA (reference sequence). V lost 7 bases to trimming and J lost 9 bases, with 26 bases between them. CDR3 length: 15 residues.

The J gene is TRBJ2-1, the V gene TRBV18; D is unclear. V lost 3 bases and J lost 6, with 12 bases in between. Germline CDR1 KGHSH, CDR2 LQKENI. This CDR3 is built from 14 residues. The CDR3 spells CASSPNRPINEQFF. Written as DNA, the CDR3 is TGTGCCAGCTCACCCAATCGACCGATCAATGAGCAGTTCTTC.

This clonotype appeared many times. The chain combines TRBV24-1 with TRBJ2-2; 7 bases match TRBD2. The ends lost 7 bases at V and 7 bases at J; junction bases unmatched: 2. CDR1 KGHDR and CDR2 SFDVKD come from the germline V gene. The CDR3 is 12 residues long. Here the CDR3 reads CATRASGGELFF. CDR3 in DNA: TGTGCCACCAGGGCTAGCGGCGGGGAGCTGTTTTTT.

This clonotype showed up many times. The rearrangement links TRBV20-1 to TRBJ2-3; the match to TRBD2 covers 8 bases. Germline loops: CDR1 DFQATT, CDR2 SNEGSKA (reference sequence). V lost 3 bases to trimming and J lost 4 bases; unmatched junction nucleotides: 6. This CDR3 comprises 14 residues. The CDR3, as DNA: TGCAGTGCTAGTGAGCGGGAGATTTCAGATACGCAGTATTTT. It specifies CSASEREISDTQYF.

The rearrangement links TRBV20-1 to TRBJ2-7; possibly TRBD1 for D (6 bases). The germline CDR1 and CDR2 sequences are DFQATT and SNEGSKA (reference sequence). V shed 4 bases and J shed 1 base, with 11 bases lying between them. This CDR3 has 13 amino acids. The CDR3 bases are TGCAGTGCTATCAGGGGTGGTTCCTACGAGCAGTACTTC. This gives the protein CSAIRGGSYEQYF.

This clonotype was seen many times. The rearrangement joins TRBV5-1 to TRBJ1-4, with 7 positions matching TRBD1. V dropped 0 bases and J dropped 4; count of bases not matched to a gene: 3. The germline gives CDR1 SGHRS, CDR2 YFSETQ. This CDR3 is built from 15 residues. This chain's CDR3 is CASSLAQGGNEKLFF. The CDR3 nucleotides are TGCGCCAGCAGCTTGGCCCAGGGGGGTAATGAAAAACTGTTTTTT.

This clonotype has at least ten counts. V gene TRBV4-3 combines with J gene TRBJ2-3; TRBD1 matches 12 bases. The CDR3 has 15 amino acids. The V gene end was trimmed by 5 bases and the J gene end by 6 bases; junction bases not matched to a gene: 6. Germline V gene sequence: CDR1 LGHNA, CDR2 YSLEER. The CDR3 here is CASSSRDRGRDTQYF. The CDR3 coding sequence is TGCGCCAGCAGCAGCCGGGACAGGGGGCGGGATACGCAGTATTTT.

In its sample, this clonotype was seen many times. The V call is TRBV7-6, the J call TRBJ2-3; a weak D match, TRBD2 (7 bases). Trimming pared 0 bases from V and 13 bases from J, leaving 14 bases between. CDR1 and CDR2 from the germline V gene are SGHVS and FNYEAQ. The CDR3 sequence is 13 residues long. CDR3 sequence: CASSLAHGGHKYF. The CDR3 DNA is TGTGCCAGCAGCTTAGCGCACGGGGGGCACAAGTATTTT.

This clonotype was recorded a few times. The chain joins TRBV7-9 to TRBJ1-2; TRBD1 matches 7 bases. Germline V gene data show CDR1 as SEHNR and CDR2 as FQNEAQ (reference sequence). After removal of 4 bases from V and 4 bases from J, the junction contained 15 bases not matched to a gene. The CDR3 is 17 residues long. The CDR3 loop is CASSSTTSGQRTYGYTF. The CDR3 nucleotides are TGTGCCAGCAGCTCCACAACCTCGGGACAGAGGACCTATGGCTACACCTTC.

This clonotype was seen ten or more times. The CDR3 spells CASSQEIADFTLRSYNSPLHF. The CDR3 DNA is TGCGCCAGCAGCCAAGAGATTGCAGATTTTACTTTGAGATCCTATAATTCACCCCTCCACTTT. This chain uses TRBV4-1 with TRBJ1-6, with D uncertain. The V end lost 0 bases, the J end lost 1 base, and 22 bases lay between the germline ends. The germline V gene encodes CDR1 MGHRA and CDR2 YSYEKL. The CDR3 extends over 21 amino acids.

This clonotype appeared many times. DNA for the CDR3: TGCGCCAGCAGCTTCGGACCGGGAGGGCCCTATGAGCAGTTCTTC. Residues: CASSFGPGGPYEQFF. The genes are TRBV5-1 and TRBJ2-1; 8 bases fit TRBD2. The junction had 9 bases not matched to a gene; V was cut back by 2 bases and J by 8 bases. The germline gives CDR1 SGHRS, CDR2 YFSETQ. The CDR3 covers 15 residues.

This clonotype was seen repeatedly, ten times or more. The chain joins TRBV11-2 to TRBJ2-7; 8 positions match TRBD1. The CDR3 is 14 amino acids. J gave up 0 bases and V 2 bases, and 0 bases lay outside the gene matches. Germline lookup yields CDR1 SGHAT and CDR2 FQNNGV. The CDR3 spells CASSLTGGSYEQYF. The CDR3 region has the DNA TGTGCCAGCAGCTTAACAGGGGGCTCCTACGAGCAGTACTTC.

Many counts were recorded for this clonotype. The V call is TRBV6-5, the J call TRBJ1-4; unclear D gene. This CDR3 is 11 amino acids long. V was pared by 2 bases and J by 8 bases, with 3 bases between. Germline V lookup: CDR1 MNHEY, CDR2 SVGAGI. The CDR3 DNA reads TGTGCCAGCAGTTACGGCGAAAAACTGTTTTTT. Its translation is CASSYGEKLFF.

A few counts support this clonotype. The V and J genes are TRBV7-9 and TRBJ1-2, with D unclear. From germline, CDR1 is SEHNR and CDR2 FQNEAQ (reference sequence). V was trimmed by 2 bases and J by 8 bases, leaving 12 bases between them. CDR3 length equals 13 residues. Here the CDR3 reads CASSLKVSEGYTF. The CDR3 coding sequence is TGTGCCAGCAGCTTAAAAGTGAGCGAGGGCTACACCTTC.

In its sample, this clonotype was seen many times. The chain employs TRBV4-2 and TRBJ1-1, with D unresolved. The germline gives CDR1 LGHNA, CDR2 YNFKEQ. This CDR3 contains 14 residues. Trimming stripped 3 bases from V and 7 bases from J, with 15 bases between. This chain's CDR3 is CASSHPTRTLEAFF. CDR3 coding DNA: TGTGCCAGCAGCCATCCCACAAGGACCCTTGAAGCTTTCTTT.

The chain has TRBV11-2 and TRBJ2-7; D not resolved. The CDR3 is 13 residues long. The germline CDR1 and CDR2 sequences are SGHAT and FQNNGV. V was pared by 6 bases and J by 5 bases, with 14 bases between. The CDR3 reads CASSQRLGDEQYF. The CDR3 coding sequence is TGTGCCAGCAGTCAGAGGCTTGGGGACGAGCAGTACTTC.

This clonotype was detected many times. The chain employs TRBV4-3 and TRBJ2-3; D tentatively reads TRBD1 or TRBD2 (5 bases each). Germline V gene lookup returns CDR1 LGHNA and CDR2 YSLEER. V was cut by 4 bases and J by 5 bases, with 19 bases left in between. CDR3 length equals 16 residues. The CDR3 loop reads CASSPRASTGGDTQYF. CDR3 in DNA: TGCGCCAGCAGCCCCCGTGCTAGTACTGGGGGAGATACGCAGTATTTT.

The sample holds many counts of this clonotype. The chain has TRBV5-1 and TRBJ2-4; D is unclear. V lost 0 bases to trimming and J lost 0 bases, with 16 bases between them. Germline values: CDR1 SGHRS, CDR2 YFSETQ. The CDR3 runs to 18 residues. CDR3 loop: CASSLASRLTVAKNIQYF. The CDR3 coding sequence is TGCGCCAGCAGCTTGGCCTCCCGACTCACAGTAGCCAAAAACATTCAGTACTTC.

This clonotype has more than one count but fewer than ten. The chain is built from TRBV5-1 and TRBJ2-3; D gene ambiguous. The V end was cut by 2 bases, the J end by 5 bases, with 15 bases between. Germline assignment: CDR1 SGHRS and CDR2 YFSETQ. This CDR3 contains 15 residues. The CDR3 loop reads CASSFGPSRKDTQYF. As DNA, the CDR3 is TGCGCCAGCAGCTTCGGACCGTCGAGAAAAGATACGCAGTATTTT.

The genes are TRBV9 and TRBJ2-7; the D gene is possibly TRBD2 (5 bases). This CDR3 is built from 13 residues. V lost 3 bases and J lost 12, with 19 bases in between. The germline CDR1 and CDR2 sequences are SGDLS and YYNGEE. In DNA, the CDR3 is TGTGCCAGCAGCGGCGACGAGGGCCCGACGACGTACTTC. Protein product: CASSGDEGPTTYF. The variable domain in full, with the rest retrieved from reference TRBV9 and TRBJ2-7, is DSGVTQTPKHLITATGQRVTLRCSPRSGDLSVYWYQQSLDQGLQFLIQYYNGEERAKGNILERFSAQQFPDLHSELNLSSLELGDSALYFCASSGDEGPTTYFGPGTRLTVT.

This clonotype was seen many times. The gene calls are TRBV10-3 and TRBJ1-5, with D possibly TRBD1 on 6 matching bases. V lost 10 bases to trimming and J lost 4 bases, with 11 bases between them. Germline CDR1 is ENHRY and CDR2 is SYGVKD. This CDR3 is 12 amino acids long. CDR3 DNA: TGTGCCACTCAGGGGCCGAATCAGCCCCAGCATTTT. Translated: CATQGPNQPQHF.

This clonotype appeared a few times. The gene calls are TRBV7-2 and TRBJ2-5, with 8 bases matching TRBD1. Germline values: CDR1 SGHTA, CDR2 FQGNSA. Trimming removed 5 bases from V and 9 bases from J; junction bases left unmatched: 17. The CDR3 runs to 16 residues. The CDR3 DNA sequence: TGTGCCAGCAGCCTCGGACAGGGCCTATATAGGGTGGCCCAGTACTTC. Translation: CASSLGQGLYRVAQYF.

Ten or more counts support this clonotype. This chain uses TRBV5-1 with TRBJ2-2; either TRBD1 or TRBD2 may fit D (5 bases each). The germline CDR1 and CDR2 sequences are SGHRS and YFSETQ. The CDR3 has 15 residues. The V and J ends lost 4 bases and 4 bases respectively, with 14 bases between them. Here the CDR3 reads CASSLGRGGTGELFF. DNA for the CDR3: TGCGCCAGCAGCCTGGGACGCGGCGGCACCGGGGAGCTGTTTTTT.

There are a few counts of this clonotype. The chain carries TRBV24-1 and TRBJ2-7, with TRBD1 matching 7 bases. The CDR3 consists of 13 residues. Germline V gene sequence: CDR1 KGHDR, CDR2 SFDVKD. The trim removed 9 bases at V and 2 bases at J, leaving 6 bases unmatched. DNA of the CDR3: TGTGCCACCCAGGGGGACAGTCCCTACGAGCAGTACTTC. Its protein product is CATQGDSPYEQYF.

This clonotype was seen many times. This chain links TRBV3-1 with TRBJ2-7, with D perhaps TRBD1 or TRBD2 (5 bases each). CDR1 is LGHDT, CDR2 YNNKEL, per germline (reference sequence). The length of the CDR3 is 14 residues. V was shortened by 4 bases and J by 4 bases, with 14 bases between the two germline ends. The CDR3 region is CASSPYQGAYEQYF. In DNA, the CDR3 is TGTGCCAGCAGCCCTTACCAGGGAGCGTACGAGCAGTACTTC.

This clonotype was seen ten or more times. The chain combines TRBV10-3 with TRBJ2-2, with D possibly TRBD2 on 6 matching bases. V lost 4 bases and J lost 7, with 13 bases in between. Germline loops: CDR1 ENHRY, CDR2 SYGVKD. The CDR3 runs 14 residues. The CDR3, as DNA: TGTGCCATCAGTGGCCGGAGGGGCGACGGGGAGCTGTTTTTT. Translated: CAISGRRGDGELFF.